The 3 T cell receptor beta chains given below trace back to one sample, sequenced in a study of response to subunit inactivated influenza vaccine. TCRdb recomputed calls from the RT-PCR reads with MiXCR, one row per CDR3 protein. The sample has roughly 760,000 distinct CDR3 sequences, 21% seen once; the top ten hold 10%. The specimen was PBMCs from blood, collected around 5 days after vaccination. The receptors derive from a man aged 45-65 years who received an inactivated influenza vaccine.

This clonotype was seen a few times. V is TRBV7-9 and J is TRBJ2-1; D not resolved. The ends were cut back, 3 bases at V and 8 bases at J, with 8 bases in the middle. The CDR3 has 12 amino acids. CDR1 SEHNR and CDR2 FQNEAQ come from the germline V gene (reference sequence). As DNA, the CDR3 is TGTGCCAGCAGCTTTGACCCAGATGAGCAGTTCTTC. It specifies CASSFDPDEQFF.

This clonotype came up many times. The V call is TRBV24-1, the J call TRBJ2-1; TRBD2 might be the D (5 bases). The CDR3 consists of 13 residues. Germline CDR1 is KGHDR and CDR2 is SFDVKD. Trimming cost V 3 bases and J 7 bases, with 9 bases left between them. This chain's CDR3 is CATSDGLWNEQFF. The CDR3, as DNA: TGTGCCACCAGTGATGGACTGTGGAATGAGCAGTTCTTC.

This rearrangement joins TRBV5-1 to TRBJ2-3; TRBD2 matches at 9 bases. V shed 5 bases, J shed 2 bases, and the junction held 9 bases outside the gene matches. CDR3 length: 16 amino acids. Germline V gives CDR1 SGHRS, CDR2 YFSETQ. DNA for the CDR3: TGCGCCAGCAGAGACTCGAGCGGGAGGTTCACAGATACGCAGTATTTT. This sequence encodes CASRDSSGRFTDTQYF.